The 30 T cell receptor beta chains below come from one sample, sequenced in a study of cytomegalovirus exposure and HLA in healthy donors. PCR used 60 Vbeta primers and 13 Jbeta primers. Using immunoSEQ multiplex PCR, the repertoire was profiled, and TCRdb retains in-frame clones only, with some absent. The data hold some 150,000 clones, with roughly 80% observed a single time. The sample consisted of PBMCs. Source of these receptors: a man aged 40-49 years in good health and CMV-seronegative.

The rearrangement joins TRBV29-1 to TRBJ2-5; 8 bases are a match to TRBD1. The V gene's germline CDR1 is SQVTM and CDR2 ANQGSEA. V dropped 3 bases and J dropped 1; count of bases not matched to a gene: 10. This CDR3 contains 16 residues. Here the CDR3 reads CSVEPRDTGGQETQYF. The CDR3 DNA sequence: TGCAGCGTTGAGCCCAGAGATACAGGGGGCCAAGAGACCCAGTACTTC.

This chain's CDR3 is CASSTGGPPYEQYF. The CDR3 coding sequence is TGTGCCAGCAGCACAGGGGGCCCACCGTACGAGCAGTACTTC. The chain employs TRBV7-8 and TRBJ2-7; 9 bases map to TRBD1. J gave up 4 bases and V 5 bases, and 6 bases lay outside the gene matches. Germline V gene lookup returns CDR1 SGHVS and CDR2 FQNEAQ. This CDR3 has 14 residues.

The rearrangement uses TRBV28 and TRBJ2-5, with 8 positions matching TRBD2. V lost 4 bases, J lost 3 bases, and 7 bases stayed unmatched. This CDR3 has 15 residues. The germline V gene encodes CDR1 MDHEN and CDR2 SYDVKM. The CDR3 here is CASSSSLAGKETQYF. The CDR3 DNA sequence: TGTGCCAGCAGTTCTAGTTTAGCGGGGAAAGAGACCCAGTACTTC.

The table lists this clone with a count of one. This sequence joins TRBV6-4 and TRBJ2-2; no clear D gene. Trimming stripped 0 bases from V and 1 base from J, with 3 bases between. The germline V gene has CDR1 MRHNA and CDR2 SNTAGT. This CDR3 region has 14 residues. CDR3 nucleotides: TGTGCCAGCAGTGACTCCATGAACACCGGGGAGCTGTTTTTT. Translation: CASSDSMNTGELFF.

V is TRBV29-1 and J is TRBJ2-2; 11 bases are a match to TRBD1. The CDR3 runs 14 residues. The junction had 5 bases not matched to a gene; V was cut back by 7 bases and J by 4 bases. Germline CDR1 reads SQVTM; CDR2 reads ANQGSEA. CDR3 sequence (DNA): TGCAGCGCCCCCGGGACAGGGGGCACCGGGGAGCTGTTTTTT. Protein sequence: CSAPGTGGTGELFF.

The chain combines TRBV9 with TRBJ2-1, with 15 bases aligning to TRBD2. Germline CDR1 SGDLS, CDR2 YYNGEE. The ends lost 4 bases at V and 2 bases at J; junction bases unmatched: 4. The CDR3 runs to 17 residues. In nucleotides, the CDR3 is TGTGCCAGCAGCCCCCGGACTAGCGGGGGGGCCTACAATGAGCAGTTCTTC. It encodes CASSPRTSGGAYNEQFF.

This rearrangement joins TRBV18 to TRBJ1-5; D possibly corresponds to TRBD1 (5 bases). The V end was cut by 5 bases, the J end by 2 bases, with 13 bases between. This CDR3 spans 15 amino acids. Per germline, CDR1 KGHSH and CDR2 LQKENI. CDR3 loop: CASSTSTVGNQPQHF. The CDR3 nucleotides read TGTGCCAGCTCAACTTCGACAGTGGGCAATCAGCCCCAGCATTTT.

The chain employs TRBV5-1 and TRBJ2-1; D may be TRBD2 (6 bases). V was clipped by 5 bases and J by 7 bases, with 19 bases between them. The CDR3 spans 15 residues. Germline lookup yields CDR1 SGHRS and CDR2 YFSETQ. CDR3 protein: CASRVSPLEGNEQFF. The CDR3 coding sequence is TGCGCCAGCAGAGTTTCCCCCTTGGAGGGGAATGAGCAGTTCTTC.

The chain is built from TRBV6-1 and TRBJ1-6, with a weak D call TRBD1 (5 bases). Trimming took off 1 base at V and 10 bases at J, with 14 bases between the two ends. Germline V gene data show CDR1 as MNHNS and CDR2 as SASEGT. The CDR3 has 15 amino acids. The CDR3 sequence is CASSEEAGGWSPLHF. The CDR3 nucleotides are TGTGCCAGCAGTGAAGAGGCGGGGGGTTGGTCACCCCTCCACTTT.

This clone was observed a single time. V is TRBV7-9 and J is TRBJ1-2; D is unresolved. The CDR3 extends over 15 amino acids. V lost 1 base, J lost 3 bases, and 12 bases lay in between. Looked up from germline, CDR1 is SEHNR and CDR2 is FQNEAQ (reference sequence). The CDR3 region is CASSLDGGGYYGYTF. CDR3 DNA: TGTGCCAGCAGCTTAGATGGTGGTGGCTACTATGGCTACACCTTC.

V usage is TRBV28 and J usage is TRBJ1-4, with TRBD1 matching over 9 bases. In germline, CDR1 is MDHEN, CDR2 SYDVKM. J was trimmed by 8 bases and V by 7 bases; bases with no gene match: 5. This CDR3 comprises 13 residues. The CDR3 nucleotides read TGTGCCAGCAAACGGACAGGGGTCGAAAAACTGTTTTTT. Its protein is CASKRTGVEKLFF.

CDR3 sequence reads: CASSPWDRGYEQYF. Written as DNA, the CDR3 is TGTGCCAGCAGTCCCTGGGACAGGGGCTACGAGCAGTACTTC. V is TRBV27 and J is TRBJ2-7; TRBD1 agrees at 10 bases. The CDR3 loop spans 14 amino acids. Germline V gene lookup returns CDR1 MNHEY and CDR2 SMNVEV (reference sequence). J lost 3 bases, V lost 5 bases, and 4 bases had no gene match.

The chain is built from TRBV7-9 and TRBJ2-1, with TRBD2 matching 11 bases. Looked up from germline, CDR1 is SEHNR and CDR2 is FQNEAQ (reference sequence). There are 16 residues in the CDR3. The V segment lost 3 bases and the J segment 5 bases; nucleotides outside the gene matches: 6. The CDR3 DNA sequence: TGTGCCAGCAGCTTTCTAGCGGGGGGCCCTAACAATGAGCAGTTCTTC. It specifies CASSFLAGGPNNEQFF. The full variable domain, its missing parts supplied by reference TRBV7-9 and TRBJ2-1, is DTGVSQNPRHKITKRGQNVTFRCDPISEHNRLYWYRQTLGQGPEFLTYFQNEAQLEKSRLLSDRFSAERPKGSFSTLEIQRTEQGDSAMYLCASSFLAGGPNNEQFFGPGTRLTVL.

The rearrangement joins TRBV19 to TRBJ2-1; D may be TRBD2 (6 bases). The CDR3 totals 14 residues. The V gene lost 11 bases and the J gene lost 6 bases, with 20 bases spanning the gap. Germline V gene lookup returns CDR1 LNHDA and CDR2 SQIVND (reference sequence). DNA for the CDR3: TGTGCCCCCCCCAGGGACTCGAGCCCCAATGAGCAGTTCTTC. Its protein product is CAPPRDSSPNEQFF.

This clone has more than one count but fewer than ten. CDR3 amino acids: CASSTGTGGTEAFF. CDR3 DNA sequence: TGCGCCAGCAGCACCGGGACAGGGGGGACTGAAGCTTTCTTT. The chain employs TRBV5-1 and TRBJ1-1, with TRBD1 matching over 11 bases. Unmatched junction bases numbered 4, after V lost 4 bases and J lost 5 bases. CDR3 size: 14 residues. Germline assignment: CDR1 SGHRS and CDR2 YFSETQ. Full variable domain (outside the CDR3, taken from reference TRBV5-1 and TRBJ1-1): KAGVTQTPRYLIKTRGQQVTLSCSPISGHRSVSWYQQTPGQGLQFLFEYFSETQRNKGNFPGRFSGRQFSNSRSEMNVSTLELGDSALYLCASSTGTGGTEAFFGQGTRLTVV.

This clone has more than one count but fewer than ten. This chain joins TRBV7-9 and TRBJ1-3; the D is unclear. The CDR3 is 15 residues long. CDR1 and CDR2 (germline): SEHNR, FQNEAQ (reference sequence). V lost 5 bases and J lost 5, with 16 bases in between. CDR3 DNA sequence: TGTGCCAGCAGCGGAGGAAGGGTTCGTCGAAACACCATATATTTT. Translated, it gives CASSGGRVRRNTIYF.

V usage is TRBV5-6 and J usage is TRBJ1-2; tentative D call: TRBD1 (6 bases). CDR1 is SGHDT, CDR2 YYEEEE, per germline. The V end was cut by 4 bases, the J end by 4 bases, with 14 bases between. The CDR3 is made up of 14 amino acids. The CDR3 region has the DNA TGTGCCAGCAGCCCTGGACAGATCTCCTATGGCTACACCTTC. Its translation is CASSPGQISYGYTF.

The rearrangement links TRBV9 to TRBJ2-1; a possible D gene is TRBD2 (5 bases). V was cut by 3 bases and J by 0 bases, with 13 bases left in between. The CDR3 extends over 16 amino acids. Germline V gives CDR1 SGDLS, CDR2 YYNGEE. The CDR3 DNA reads TGTGCCAGCAGCGGATTAGCGAGGAGCTCCTACAATGAGCAGTTCTTC. The encoded protein is CASSGLARSSYNEQFF.

This sequence joins TRBV6-5 and TRBJ1-1; TRBD1 might be the D (5 bases). V was pared by 6 bases and J by 0 bases, with 8 bases between. This CDR3 region has 13 residues. Germline CDR1 MNHEY, CDR2 SVGAGI. The CDR3 reads CASRGPMNTEAFF. CDR3 coding DNA: TGTGCCAGCAGGGGGCCGATGAACACTGAAGCTTTCTTT.

V and J are TRBV11-2 and TRBJ1-2; 8 positions agree with TRBD1. The CDR3 consists of 17 residues. V gave up 0 bases and J gave up 8 bases; unmatched junction bases: 14. CDR1 is SGHAT and CDR2 is FQNNGV in the germline V gene. CDR3 sequence reads: CASSLEGTGSGVLGYTF. CDR3 nucleotide sequence: TGTGCCAGCAGCTTAGAGGGGACAGGCTCCGGGGTCCTGGGCTACACCTTC.

The chain carries TRBV7-2 and TRBJ1-2; D remains ambiguous. Trimming removed 5 bases at V and 7 bases at J, with 26 bases between. In germline, CDR1 is SGHTA, CDR2 FQGNSA. The CDR3 totals 17 residues. This CDR3 is CASSPRTSRSIVSGYTF. CDR3 sequence (DNA): TGTGCCAGCAGCCCTCGAACCTCGCGTAGCATCGTGAGTGGCTACACCTTC.

This clone was counted only a few times. The chain has TRBV5-4 and TRBJ1-1, with a tentative D call TRBD1 (6 bases). Looked up from germline, CDR1 is SGHNT and CDR2 is YYREEE (reference sequence). With 4 bases removed from V and 4 bases from J, the gap between germline ends came to 11 bases. The length of the CDR3 is 13 residues. CDR3 region: CASSPTGPTEAFF. The CDR3 DNA sequence: TGTGCCAGCAGCCCAACAGGGCCCACTGAAGCTTTCTTT. The entire variable domain, with the rest obtained from reference TRBV5-4 and TRBJ1-1, is as follows: ETGVTQSPTHLIKTRGQQVTLRCSSQSGHNTVSWYQQALGQGPQFIFQYYREEENGRGNFPPRFSGLQFPNYSSELNVNALELDDSALYLCASSPTGPTEAFFGQGTRLTVV.

The V and J genes are TRBV7-8 and TRBJ2-3; 11 bases match TRBD2. The CDR3 has 16 residues. Germline V gives CDR1 SGHVS, CDR2 FQNEAQ. The J segment lost 0 bases and the V segment lost 2 bases, leaving 1 base of the junction unmatched. The CDR3 is CASSLLAGGSTDTQYF. As DNA, the CDR3 is TGTGCCAGCAGCTTACTAGCGGGGGGAAGCACAGATACGCAGTATTTT.

The V and J genes are TRBV28 and TRBJ2-5; D is uncertain. The closer fit of TRBJ2-7 to the DNA end suggests the J call may be wrong. Germline V gene lookup returns CDR1 MDHEN and CDR2 SYDVKM. The CDR3 extends over 11 amino acids. The CDR3 coding sequence is TGTGCCAGCAGACACAGTTACGAGCAGTACTTC. Translated, it gives CASRHSYEQYF.

This clone came up a few times. The chain recombines TRBV5-1 with TRBJ2-3; 16 nucleotides align to TRBD2. This CDR3 has 19 amino acids. The V segment lost 3 bases and the J segment 0 bases; nucleotides outside the gene matches: 7. Germline CDR1 SGHRS, CDR2 YFSETQ. CDR3 nucleotide sequence: TGCGCCAGCAGCTCAACCGGGACTAGCGGGGGGGCAAGCACAGATACGCAGTATTTT. It codes for CASSSTGTSGGASTDTQYF.

The chain employs TRBV9 and TRBJ1-6; possible D gene TRBD1, 6 bases. The V gene's germline CDR1 is SGDLS and CDR2 YYNGEE. This CDR3 region has 15 residues. V shed 6 bases and J shed 10 bases, with 20 bases lying between them. The CDR3 nucleotides read TGTGCCAGCACCCTCTTGGACAGTCCTTCCTCACCCCTCCACTTT. It translates to CASTLLDSPSSPLHF.

The chain is built from TRBV5-1 and TRBJ2-1; the match to TRBD1 covers 7 bases. With V trimmed by 4 bases and J by 7 bases, 8 bases remained unmatched. Germline V gene sequence: CDR1 SGHRS, CDR2 YFSETQ. The CDR3 has 14 amino acids. Here the CDR3 DNA reads TGCGCCAGCAGCACAGGGGACCTTCAAAATGAGCAGTTCTTC. Translated, it gives CASSTGDLQNEQFF.

The CDR3 reads CASSRSIDRFGYTF. CDR3 DNA sequence: TGCGCCAGCAGCCGCTCCATAGACAGGTTCGGCTACACCTTC. The genes are TRBV4-3 and TRBJ1-2; tentative D call: TRBD1 (6 bases). Per germline, CDR1 LGHNA and CDR2 YSLEER. This CDR3 has 14 residues. Between the trimmed V and J ends, which lost 4 bases and 8 bases, there was a span of 17 bases.

The chain carries TRBV25-1 and TRBJ2-5; 10 nucleotides match TRBD1. The CDR3 is 14 residues long. Trimming at V came to 3 bases and at J to 11 bases, leaving 9 bases not matched to a gene. The germline V gene encodes CDR1 MGHDK and CDR2 SYGVNS. The CDR3 region is CASSEGTGVYWQYF. For the CDR3, the DNA is TGTGCCAGCAGTGAGGGGACAGGGGTTTATTGGCAGTACTTC.

The rearrangement links TRBV6-5 to TRBJ2-7; 7 bases match TRBD2. The CDR3 contains 14 residues. J was trimmed by 7 bases and V by 4 bases; bases with no gene match: 10. In germline, CDR1 is MNHEY, CDR2 SVGAGI. The CDR3 spells CASSSGLRGGEQYF. As DNA, the CDR3 is TGTGCCAGCAGTTCCGGGCTGCGCGGGGGAGAGCAGTACTTC.